Listed below are T cell receptor beta chains from one sample, sequenced in a study of immune evolution from preneoplasia to lung adenocarcinoma. The table came from immunoSEQ multiplex PCR; TCRdb's copy has only in-frame clones and leaves some out. The sample consists of 10,000 to 13,000 clones, roughly four fifths of them appearing once. Sequenced material: FFPE minimally invasive lung adenocarcinoma tissue. The receptors here all came from a person aged 65 to 85 with lung adenocarcinoma. CDR3s include the opening cysteine and the closing phenylalanine or tryptophan. Each record gives: clone size, J gene, V gene, D gene, CDR3 protein, CDR3 DNA. The D gene is left open where the match is weak. Size values are once, few and many counts, or a class for expanded clones, and some rows have none.

- TRBJ2-1 TRBV14 TRBD2 CASSDSGSGWEQFF TGTGCCAGCAGCGATAGCGGGAGTGGTTGGGAGCAGTTCTTC
- TRBJ2-7 TRBV29-1 TRBD1 CSAYPGQGSEQYF TGCAGCGCCTACCCGGGACAGGGGTCCGAGCAGTACTTC
- TRBJ1-5 TRBV6-5 - CASRSNRVQPQHF TGTGCCAGCAGATCCAACAGGGTACAGCCCCAGCATTTT
- TRBJ2-5 TRBV5-1 TRBD2 CASSQRGGRETQYF TGCGCCAGCAGTCAGCGGGGGGGCCGAGAGACCCAGTACTTC
- TRBJ1-3 TRBV30 - CAWSGGVVSGNTIYF TGTGCCTGGAGTGGAGGGGTAGTATCTGGAAACACCATATATTTT
- TRBJ2-1 TRBV18 - CASSPATGNNEQFF TGTGCCAGCTCACCCGCTACAGGGAACAATGAGCAGTTCTTC
- TRBJ1-6 TRBV18 - CASSVENSPLHF TGTGCCAGCTCGGTAGAAAATTCACCCCTCCACTTT
- TRBJ2-3 TRBV6-1 TRBD1 CASTLQGAFTDTQYF TGTGCCAGCACCCTCCAGGGGGCATTCACAGATACGCAGTATTTT
- TRBJ2-1 TRBV9 TRBD2 CASSVVERGGYNEQFF TGTGCCAGCAGCGTAGTGGAGCGGGGGGGATACAATGAGCAGTTCTTC
- TRBJ1-1 TRBV7-9 - CASSPDGSGNTEAFF TGTGCCAGCAGCCCAGACGGGAGTGGAAACACTGAAGCTTTCTTT
- TRBJ2-7 TRBV4-1 - CASSQSGTPSMARGEQYF TGCGCCAGCAGCCAATCCGGGACGCCGTCGATGGCACGGGGCGAGCAGTACTTC
- TRBJ1-5 TRBV28 - CASSLIGIDNQPQHF TGTGCCAGCAGTTTGATAGGGATCGACAATCAGCCCCAGCATTTT
few TRBJ1-1 TRBV6-1 TRBD1 CASSEFRGDTEAFF TGTGCCAGCAGTGAATTCAGGGGGGACACTGAAGCTTTCTTT
once TRBJ2-3 TRBV19 TRBD2 CASSITPGGPGDTQYF TGTGCCAGTAGTATTACTCCGGGAGGGCCAGGAGATACGCAGTATTTT
- TRBJ2-1 TRBV6-4 TRBD2 CASSGSGGAGEQFF TGTGCCAGCAGTGGCAGCGGGGGGGCCGGTGAGCAGTTCTTC
- TRBJ2-2 TRBV14 - CASSQVRTGELFF TGTGCCAGCAGCCAAGTGAGAACCGGGGAGCTGTTTTTT
- TRBJ2-7 TRBV7-9 TRBD1 CASRQGQGADEQYF TGTGCCAGCAGGCAGGGACAGGGGGCTGACGAGCAGTACTTC
- TRBJ1-1 TRBV6-1 TRBD1 CASSDGQGERAFF TGTGCCAGCAGTGACGGACAGGGTGAGCGAGCTTTCTTT
- TRBJ2-3 TRBV7-3 - CASSLSRAENTQYF TGTGCCAGCAGCTTGTCCAGGGCCGAGAATACGCAGTATTTT
- TRBJ1-2 TRBV11-2 - CASARGGYGYTF TGTGCCAGCGCCCGTGGGGGATATGGCTACACCTTC
- TRBJ1-5 TRBV19 TRBD1 CASRLDRGSNQPQHF TGTGCCAGTAGACTGGACAGGGGGAGCAATCAGCCCCAGCATTTT
- TRBJ2-3 TRBV9 - CASSVGSLTDTQYF TGTGCCAGCAGCGTAGGCAGTCTCACAGATACGCAGTATTTT
- TRBJ1-5 TRBV6-1 - CASKVRGDQPQHF TGTGCCAGCAAGGTCCGGGGGGATCAGCCCCAGCATTTT
- TRBJ2-7 TRBV5-6 TRBD1 CASRSGTDREEDEQYF TGTGCCAGCAGATCCGGGACGGACAGGGAGGAGGACGAGCAGTACTTC
- TRBJ1-1 TRBV7-9 - CASSLQGFYTEAFF TGTGCCAGCAGCTTACAGGGCTTTTACACTGAAGCTTTCTTT
- TRBJ2-7 TRBV11-2 - CASSLGQKAYEQYF TGTGCCAGCAGCTTAGGACAGAAGGCCTACGAGCAGTACTTC
- TRBJ2-1 TRBV18 - CASSPPGNNEQFF TGTGCCAGCTCACCACCCGGAAACAATGAGCAGTTCTTC
- TRBJ2-5 TRBV11-2 - CASSLSRGARSIQGETQYF TGTGCCAGCAGCTTATCGCGTGGAGCCAGGTCGATCCAGGGAGAGACCCAGTACTTC
few TRBJ2-5 TRBV28 TRBD2 CASSSTGAPSLTSGRETQYF TGTGCCAGCAGTTCAACAGGGGCCCCCTCACTCACTAGCGGGAGGGAGACCCAGTACTTC
- TRBJ2-2 TRBV28 TRBD2 CASSSGLANTGELFF TGTGCCAGCAGTTCGGGACTAGCGAACACCGGGGAGCTGTTTTTT
- TRBJ1-5 TRBV18 TRBD1 CASSPRVSGQGDFQPQHF TGTGCCAGCTCACCGCGAGTAAGCGGACAGGGGGATTTTCAGCCCCAGCATTTT
- TRBJ2-3 TRBV7-9 TRBD1 CASRLQGAGADTQYF TGTGCCAGCAGGTTACAGGGGGCCGGAGCAGATACGCAGTATTTT
- TRBJ1-2 TRBV19 - CASSIQGRADGYTF TGTGCCAGTAGTATACAAGGCAGGGCGGACGGCTACACCTTC
- TRBJ1-5 TRBV11-2 - CASSLDRGPQHF TGTGCCAGCAGCTTAGATAGGGGTCCCCAGCATTTT
- TRBJ2-3 TRBV28 TRBD1 CASSPQTGMGTDTQYF TGTGCCAGCAGTCCGCAGACAGGGATGGGCACAGATACGCAGTATTTT
- TRBJ2-7 TRBV2 - CASSAQGNSYEQYF TGTGCCAGCAGTGCACAGGGAAATTCCTACGAGCAGTACTTC
- TRBJ2-7 TRBV30 TRBD2 CAWSAPGGGYEQYF TGTGCCTGGAGTGCCCCCGGGGGGGGGTACGAGCAGTACTTC
- TRBJ2-5 TRBV9 - CASSPGSVWETQYF TGTGCCAGCAGCCCCGGAAGTGTTTGGGAGACCCAGTACTTC
- TRBJ2-5 TRBV4-2 TRBD2 CASSQDGTSGNGETQYF TGTGCCAGCAGCCAAGATGGGACTAGCGGTAATGGAGAGACCCAGTACTTC
once TRBJ1-6 TRBV7-9 - CASSLVEGRSPLHF TGTGCCAGCAGCTTAGTAGAGGGACGCTCACCCCTCCACTTT
- TRBJ2-3 TRBV5-4 TRBD1 CASSLSGQELRGQYF TGTGCCAGCAGCTTAAGTGGACAGGAACTTCGTGGGCAGTATTTT
- TRBJ1-2 TRBV11-2 TRBD1 CASSVRGNVDYGYTF TGTGCCAGCAGCGTCAGGGGGAATGTAGACTATGGCTACACCTTC
- TRBJ1-1 TRBV19 - CASSILRDTEAFF TGTGCCAGTAGTATCCTGCGAGACACTGAAGCTTTCTTT
few TRBJ2-3 TRBV6-5 - CASTDSTDTQYF TGTGCCAGCACCGACAGCACAGATACGCAGTATTTT
- TRBJ2-5 TRBV5-6 - CASSSLASQYF TGTGCCAGCAGCTCCCTAGCAAGTCAGTACTTC
- TRBJ2-7 TRBV6-6 TRBD1 CASRATLGGQTYEQYF TGTGCCAGCAGAGCCACGCTTGGGGGACAGACCTACGAGCAGTACTTC
- TRBJ1-3 TRBV19 - CASSISGNTIYF TGTGCCAGTAGTATAAGTGGAAACACCATATATTTT
- TRBJ2-2 TRBV12-5 TRBD1 CASGFPGQGAGELFF TGTGCTAGTGGTTTTCCAGGACAGGGTGCCGGGGAGCTGTTTTTT